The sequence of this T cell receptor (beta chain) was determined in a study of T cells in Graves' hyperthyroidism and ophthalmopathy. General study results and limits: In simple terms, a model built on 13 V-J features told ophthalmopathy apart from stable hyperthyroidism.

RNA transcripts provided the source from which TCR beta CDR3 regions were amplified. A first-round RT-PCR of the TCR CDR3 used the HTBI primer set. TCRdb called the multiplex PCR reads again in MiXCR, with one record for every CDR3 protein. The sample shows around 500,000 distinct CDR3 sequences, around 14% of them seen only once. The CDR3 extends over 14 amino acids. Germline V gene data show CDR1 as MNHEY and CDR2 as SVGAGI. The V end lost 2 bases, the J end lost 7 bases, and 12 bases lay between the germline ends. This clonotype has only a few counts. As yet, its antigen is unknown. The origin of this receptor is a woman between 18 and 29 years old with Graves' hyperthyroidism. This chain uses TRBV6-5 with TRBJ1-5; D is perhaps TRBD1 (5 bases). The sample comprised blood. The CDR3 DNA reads TGTGCCAGCAGTTACGGGGGAGGGAAACAGCCCCAGCATTTT. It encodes CASSYGGGKQPQHF.